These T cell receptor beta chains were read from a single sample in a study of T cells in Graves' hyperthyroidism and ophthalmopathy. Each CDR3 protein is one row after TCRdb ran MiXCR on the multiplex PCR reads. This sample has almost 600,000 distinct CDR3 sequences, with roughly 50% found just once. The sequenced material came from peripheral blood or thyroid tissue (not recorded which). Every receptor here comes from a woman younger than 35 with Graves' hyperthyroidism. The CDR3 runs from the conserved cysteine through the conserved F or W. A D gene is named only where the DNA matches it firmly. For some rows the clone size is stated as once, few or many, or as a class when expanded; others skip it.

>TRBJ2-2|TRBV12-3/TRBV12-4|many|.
CAQAGNTGELFF
TGTGCGCAAGCGGGGAACACCGGGGAGCTGTTTTTT
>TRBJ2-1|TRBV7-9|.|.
CASSFRREGEQFF
TGTGCCAGCAGCTTCCGGCGGGAAGGTGAGCAGTTCTTC
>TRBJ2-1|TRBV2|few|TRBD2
CASSDLSGRAGNEQFF
TGTGCCAGCAGTGATCTTAGCGGGAGGGCCGGTAATGAGCAGTTCTTC
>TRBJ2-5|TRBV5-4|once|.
CASTRPRGEAQYF
TGTGCCAGCACTCGACCGAGGGGGGAGGCCCAGTACTTC
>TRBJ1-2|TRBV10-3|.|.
CAISDPGEIYGYTF
TGTGCCATCAGTGACCCAGGGGAGATCTATGGCTACACCTTC
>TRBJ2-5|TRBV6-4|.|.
CASRTGIETQYF
TGTGCCAGCAGGACCGGGATTGAGACCCAGTACTTC
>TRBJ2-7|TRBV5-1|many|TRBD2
CASSGVGGIYEQYF
TGCGCCAGCAGCGGGGTCGGGGGGATCTACGAGCAGTACTTC
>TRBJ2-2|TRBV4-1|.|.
CASSQDLMLLGGGRGGELFF
TGCGCCAGCAGCCAAGATCTTATGTTGCTGGGGGGAGGAAGGGGCGGGGAGCTGTTTTTT
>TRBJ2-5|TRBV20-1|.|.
CSASRTAGTQYF
TGCAGTGCCAGCAGGACCGCGGGGACCCAGTACTTC
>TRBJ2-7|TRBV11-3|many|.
CASSLERGGHYEQYF
TGTGCCAGCAGCTTAGAGAGAGGGGGACATTACGAGCAGTACTTC
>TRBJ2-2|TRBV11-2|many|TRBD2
CASSPNSGRRAGELFF
TGTGCCAGCAGCCCGAACAGCGGGAGGAGGGCCGGGGAGCTGTTTTTT
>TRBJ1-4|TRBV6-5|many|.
CASSYGWGAPGEKLFF
TGTGCCAGCAGTTACGGGTGGGGCGCCCCGGGGGAAAAACTGTTTTTT
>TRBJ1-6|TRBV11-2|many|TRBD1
CASSSLSGGESPLHF
TGTGCCAGCAGCTCCCTTTCAGGGGGCGAATCACCCCTCCACTTT
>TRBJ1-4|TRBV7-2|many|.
CASSLMGTVNEKLFF
TGTGCCAGCAGCCTTATGGGGACGGTTAATGAAAAACTGTTTTTT
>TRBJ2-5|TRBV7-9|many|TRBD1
CASSLPGQGETQYF
TGTGCCAGCAGCTTACCAGGACAGGGAGAGACCCAGTACTTC
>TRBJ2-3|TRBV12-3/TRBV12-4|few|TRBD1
CASRGQGKDTQYF
TGTGCCAGCAGGGGACAGGGAAAAGATACGCAGTATTTT
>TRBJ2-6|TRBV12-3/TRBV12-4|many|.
CASREDSGANVLTF
TGTGCCAGCAGGGAAGACTCTGGGGCCAACGTCCTGACTTTC
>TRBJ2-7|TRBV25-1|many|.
CASTPGGPYSYEQYF
TGTGCCAGCACCCCCGGGGGGCCTTATTCCTACGAGCAGTACTTC
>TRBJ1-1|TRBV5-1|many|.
CASSPEGSVSGIEAFF
TGCGCCAGCAGCCCTGAGGGGTCGGTTAGTGGAATTGAAGCTTTCTTT
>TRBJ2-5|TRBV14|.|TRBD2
CASSQDSSGRGSEYQETQYF
TGTGCCAGCAGCCAAGACAGTTCCGGGAGGGGTTCCGAGTACCAAGAGACCCAGTACTTC
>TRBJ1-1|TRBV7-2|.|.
CASSSDRGITEAFF
TGTGCCAGCAGTTCGGACAGAGGGATCACTGAAGCTTTCTTT
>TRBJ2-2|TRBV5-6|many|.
CASSLWERAGELFF
TGTGCCAGCAGCTTGTGGGAGAGGGCCGGGGAGCTGTTTTTT
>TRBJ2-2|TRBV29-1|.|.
CSWDASNTGELFF
TGCAGCTGGGACGCTTCGAACACCGGGGAGCTGTTTTTT
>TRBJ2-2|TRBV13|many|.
CASSPRPEANTGELFF
TGTGCCAGCAGCCCACGCCCGGAAGCGAACACCGGGGAGCTGTTTTTT
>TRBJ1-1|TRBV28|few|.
CASSSPHMNTEAFF
TGTGCCAGCAGTTCCCCGCACATGAACACTGAAGCTTTCTTT
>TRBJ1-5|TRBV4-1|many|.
CASSQVLGDNQPQHF
TGCGCCAGCAGCCAAGTACTAGGGGACAATCAGCCCCAGCATTTT
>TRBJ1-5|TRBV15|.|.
CATSRDKSEHF
TGTGCCACCAGCAGGGACAAATCCGAGCATTTT
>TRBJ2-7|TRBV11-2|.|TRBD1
CASSQMTGGSLGQYF
TGTGCCAGCAGCCAGATGACAGGGGGCTCGCTCGGGCAGTACTTC
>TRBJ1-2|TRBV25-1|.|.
CASVEHSTNYGYTF
TGTGCCAGCGTTGAACACAGTACTAACTATGGCTACACCTTC
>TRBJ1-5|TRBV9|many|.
CASSVGPGNQPQHF
TGTGCCAGCAGCGTAGGGCCAGGGAACCAGCCCCAGCATTTT
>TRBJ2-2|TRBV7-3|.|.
CASSLTGTSNTGELFF
TGTGCCAGCAGCTTAACCGGGACTTCGAACACCGGGGAGCTGTTTTTT
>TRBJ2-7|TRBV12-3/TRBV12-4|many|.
CASSKNLYEQYF
TGTGCCAGCAGCAAAAATCTCTACGAGCAGTACTTC
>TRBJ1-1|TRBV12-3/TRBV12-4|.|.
CASSFMVFVSSDTEAFF
TGTGCCAGCAGTTTTATGGTGTTTGTTTCTTCGGACACTGAAGCTTTCTTT
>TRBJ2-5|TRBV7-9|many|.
CASSLRGGGPLETQYF
TGTGCCAGCAGCTTAAGGGGGGGAGGGCCATTGGAGACCCAGTACTTC
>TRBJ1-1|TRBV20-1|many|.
CSARALDRTNTEAFF
TGCAGTGCTAGAGCTTTAGATAGGACGAACACTGAAGCTTTCTTT
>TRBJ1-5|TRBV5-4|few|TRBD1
CASSRQGGKETQHF
TGTGCCAGCAGCCGACAGGGTGGGAAGGAGACCCAGCATTTT
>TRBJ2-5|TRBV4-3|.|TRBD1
CASSQIPGQGSDTQCF
TGCGCCAGCAGCCAAATTCCGGGACAGGGATCAGATACGCAGTGCTTC
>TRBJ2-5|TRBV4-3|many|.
CASSQDNLETQYF
TGCGCCAGCAGCCAAGATAATTTAGAGACCCAGTACTTC
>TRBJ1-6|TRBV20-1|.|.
CSARDSGARNF
TGCAGTGCTAGGGACTCGGGGGCCCGTAACTTT
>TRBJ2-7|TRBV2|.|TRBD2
CASSHVSRTSGTNEQYF
TGTGCCAGCAGCCACGTGTCCAGGACTAGCGGGACCAACGAGCAGTACTTC
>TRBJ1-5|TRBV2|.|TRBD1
CASRLDRGGQPQHF
TGTGCCAGCAGGCTAGACAGGGGAGGTCAGCCCCAGCATTTT
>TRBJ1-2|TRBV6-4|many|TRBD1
CASSDSFRGSGYTF
TGTGCCAGCAGTGACTCTTTCAGGGGGTCCGGCTACACCTTC
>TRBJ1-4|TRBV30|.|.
CAWRRIGSANEKLFF
TGTGCCTGGCGTAGGATTGGGAGCGCAAATGAAAAACTGTTTTTT
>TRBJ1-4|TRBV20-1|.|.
CSAGTSGSAEKLFF
TGCAGTGCAGGGACTAGCGGGAGCGCAGAAAAACTGTTTTTT
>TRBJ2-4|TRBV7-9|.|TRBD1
CASNPGQGKNIQYF
TGTGCCAGCAACCCGGGACAGGGCAAAAACATTCAGTACTTC
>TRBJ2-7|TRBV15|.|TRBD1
CATSRPETGGYEQYF
TGTGCCACCAGCAGACCTGAGACAGGGGGCTACGAGCAGTACTTC
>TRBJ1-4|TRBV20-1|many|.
CSASRGAYEKLFF
TGCAGTGCTAGTCGGGGGGCTTATGAAAAACTGTTTTTT
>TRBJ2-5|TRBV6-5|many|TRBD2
CASRTLAGVQETQYF
TGTGCCAGCAGGACACTAGCGGGAGTCCAAGAGACCCAGTACTTC
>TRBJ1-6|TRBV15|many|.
CATSRETPPTLHF
TGTGCCACCAGCAGAGAGACTCCCCCAACCCTCCACTTT